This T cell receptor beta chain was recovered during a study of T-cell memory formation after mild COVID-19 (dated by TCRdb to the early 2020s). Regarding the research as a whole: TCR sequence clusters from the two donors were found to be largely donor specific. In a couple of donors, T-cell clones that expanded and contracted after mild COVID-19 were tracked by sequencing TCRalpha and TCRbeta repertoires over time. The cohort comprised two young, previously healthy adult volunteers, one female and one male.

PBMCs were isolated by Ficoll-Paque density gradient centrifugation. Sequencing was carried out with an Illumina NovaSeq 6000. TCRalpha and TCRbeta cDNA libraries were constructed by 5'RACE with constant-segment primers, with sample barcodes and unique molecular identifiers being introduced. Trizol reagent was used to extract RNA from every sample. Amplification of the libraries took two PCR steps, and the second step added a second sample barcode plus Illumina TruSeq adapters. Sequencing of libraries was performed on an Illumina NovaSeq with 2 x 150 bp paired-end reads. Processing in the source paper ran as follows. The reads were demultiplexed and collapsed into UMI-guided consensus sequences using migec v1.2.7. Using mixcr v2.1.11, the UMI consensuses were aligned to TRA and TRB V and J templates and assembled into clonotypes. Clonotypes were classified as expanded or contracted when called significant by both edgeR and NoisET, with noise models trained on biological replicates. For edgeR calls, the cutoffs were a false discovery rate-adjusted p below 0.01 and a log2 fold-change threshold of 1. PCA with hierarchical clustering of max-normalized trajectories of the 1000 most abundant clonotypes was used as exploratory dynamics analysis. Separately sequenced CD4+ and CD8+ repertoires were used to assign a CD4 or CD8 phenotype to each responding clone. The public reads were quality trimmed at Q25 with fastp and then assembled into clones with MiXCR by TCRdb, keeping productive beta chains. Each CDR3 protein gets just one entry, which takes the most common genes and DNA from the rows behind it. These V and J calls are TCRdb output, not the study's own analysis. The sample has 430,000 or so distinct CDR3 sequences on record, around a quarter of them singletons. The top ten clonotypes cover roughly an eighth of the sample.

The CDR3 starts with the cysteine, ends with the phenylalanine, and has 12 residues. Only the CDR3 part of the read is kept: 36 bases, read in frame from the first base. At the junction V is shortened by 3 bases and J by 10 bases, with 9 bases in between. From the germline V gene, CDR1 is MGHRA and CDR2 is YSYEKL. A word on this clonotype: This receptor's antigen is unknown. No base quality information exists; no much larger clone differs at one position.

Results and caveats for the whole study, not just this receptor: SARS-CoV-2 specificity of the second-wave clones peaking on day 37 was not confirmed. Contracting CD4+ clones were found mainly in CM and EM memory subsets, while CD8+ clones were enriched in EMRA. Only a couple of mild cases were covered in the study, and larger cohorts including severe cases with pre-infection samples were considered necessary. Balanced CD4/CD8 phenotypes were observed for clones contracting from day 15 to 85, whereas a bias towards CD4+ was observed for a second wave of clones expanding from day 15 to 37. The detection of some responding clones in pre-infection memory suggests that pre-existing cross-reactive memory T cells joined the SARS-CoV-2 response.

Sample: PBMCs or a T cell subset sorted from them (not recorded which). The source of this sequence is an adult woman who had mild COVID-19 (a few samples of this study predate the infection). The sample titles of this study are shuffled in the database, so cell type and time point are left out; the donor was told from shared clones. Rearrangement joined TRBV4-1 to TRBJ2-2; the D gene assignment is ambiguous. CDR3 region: CASSHDTEELFF. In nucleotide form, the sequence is TGCGCCAGCAGCCACGACACGGAGGAGCTGTTTTTT.